These T cell receptor beta chains were read from a single sample in a study of T cells after somatic rescue of genetic block. Libraries were prepared by immunoSEQ multiplex PCR; TCRdb keeps only in-frame clonotypes and omits some of them. The sample holds 60,000 to 90,000 clones; approximately 91% are singletons and the top ten take around 2.8%. The specimen sequenced was peripheral blood mononuclear cells (PBMCs). The receptor source for this set is a man aged 30 to 39. CDR3s include the opening cysteine and the closing phenylalanine or tryptophan. Fields, in order: clone size, D gene, V gene, J gene, CDR3 DNA, CDR3 protein. D genes are given only for firm matches. Part of the rows lack a size; the others show once, few, many or a class for expanded clones.

size: NA; D: NA; V: TRBV4-1; J: TRBJ1-1; DNA: TGCGCCAGCAGCTTTAGCGAGAAACTTTCCACTGAAGCTTTCTTT; CDR3: CASSFSEKLSTEAFF
size: NA; D: TRBD2; V: TRBV15; J: TRBJ2-7; DNA: TGTGCCACCAGCATCGGGACTAGCGGACCCTACGAGCAGTACTTC; CDR3: CATSIGTSGPYEQYF
size: NA; D: NA; V: TRBV4-1; J: TRBJ2-1; DNA: TGCGCCAGCAGCCCCGGAGTGAGGAGTGAGCAGTTCTTC; CDR3: CASSPGVRSEQFF
size: NA; D: NA; V: TRBV2; J: TRBJ2-5; DNA: TGTGCCAGCTCACGGGTACAAGAGACCCAGTACTTC; CDR3: CASSRVQETQYF
size: NA; D: NA; V: TRBV5-4; J: TRBJ1-3; DNA: TGTGCCAGCAGCGTGGACCCAGGGAGCTCTGGAAACACCATATATTTT; CDR3: CASSVDPGSSGNTIYF
size: NA; D: NA; V: TRBV29-1; J: TRBJ2-1; DNA: TGCAGCGTTGAAGATCTTGCAGGTAGGGGAGCCAATGAGCAGTTCTTC; CDR3: CSVEDLAGRGANEQFF
size: NA; D: NA; V: TRBV15; J: TRBJ2-4; DNA: TGTGCCACCAGCAGAACGGGACTGGACATTCAGTACTTC; CDR3: CATSRTGLDIQYF
size: NA; D: TRBD1; V: TRBV7-9; J: TRBJ1-5; DNA: TGTGCCAGCAGCTTAGGGGGTCAGGGGGGAAATCAGCCCCAGCATTTT; CDR3: CASSLGGQGGNQPQHF
size: NA; D: TRBD1; V: TRBV7-9; J: TRBJ2-1; DNA: TGTGCCAGCAGCTTATCCGGACAGGGCGGTGAGCAGTTCTTC; CDR3: CASSLSGQGGEQFF
size: NA; D: TRBD1; V: TRBV15; J: TRBJ2-5; DNA: TGTGCCACCAGCAGAGGGGGGACAGGACAAGAGACCCAGTACTTC; CDR3: CATSRGGTGQETQYF
size: NA; D: NA; V: TRBV28; J: TRBJ1-6; DNA: TGTGCCAGCAGCCTACGACAGCCGCAATGGGGTTCACCCCTCCACTTT; CDR3: CASSLRQPQWGSPLHF
size: NA; D: NA; V: TRBV19; J: TRBJ1-1; DNA: TGTGCCAGTAGTATAAGTACGAACACTGAAGCTTTCTTT; CDR3: CASSISTNTEAFF
size: NA; D: NA; V: TRBV7-6; J: TRBJ2-7; DNA: TGTGCCAGCAGCTTATCTGCGGGGCTCTCCTACGAGCAGTACTTC; CDR3: CASSLSAGLSYEQYF
size: once; D: NA; V: TRBV2; J: TRBJ1-4; DNA: TGTGCCAGCAGTGAACGTACAGGGTCTGAAAAACTGTTTTTT; CDR3: CASSERTGSEKLFF
size: NA; D: TRBD2; V: TRBV5-1; J: TRBJ2-1; DNA: TGCGCCAGCAGCTTCACTAGCGGGGCGAGCTACAATGAGCAGTTCTTC; CDR3: CASSFTSGASYNEQFF
size: NA; D: NA; V: TRBV6-1; J: TRBJ2-5; DNA: TGTGCCAGCAGCGGGAGTAGGGAGACCCAGTACTTC; CDR3: CASSGSRETQYF
size: NA; D: NA; V: TRBV6-5; J: TRBJ2-1; DNA: TGTGCCAGCAGTTTAGACAGAAACTCCTACAATGAGCAGTTCTTC; CDR3: CASSLDRNSYNEQFF
size: NA; D: TRBD2; V: TRBV28; J: TRBJ2-7; DNA: TGTGCCAGCAGTTTTACTAGCGGGAGATGGGGGGACTCCGAGCAGTACTTC; CDR3: CASSFTSGRWGDSEQYF
size: once; D: NA; V: TRBV27; J: TRBJ2-6; DNA: TGTGCCAGCGGCTCTCTGCGGCCTGGGGCCAACGTCCTGACTTTC; CDR3: CASGSLRPGANVLTF
size: NA; D: NA; V: TRBV9; J: TRBJ2-3; DNA: TGTGCCAGCAGCGCAGACCACTGGGCGGGGGCCACAGATACGCAGTATTTT; CDR3: CASSADHWAGATDTQYF
size: NA; D: TRBD1; V: TRBV6-1; J: TRBJ2-7; DNA: TGTGCCAGCAGTGAAGGACGGACAGGGAGCGACGAGCAGTACTTC; CDR3: CASSEGRTGSDEQYF
size: NA; D: NA; V: TRBV7-9; J: TRBJ2-3; DNA: TGTGCCAGCAGTGGAATAATCGGGATTGGGACAGATACGCAGTATTTT; CDR3: CASSGIIGIGTDTQYF
size: NA; D: TRBD1; V: TRBV9; J: TRBJ2-7; DNA: TGTGCCAGCAGCGGGGGACAGTCCTACGAGCAGTACTTC; CDR3: CASSGGQSYEQYF
size: NA; D: TRBD2; V: TRBV19; J: TRBJ2-3; DNA: TGTGCCAGTAGTTCACGGACTAGTTGGGGCACAGATACGCAGTATTTT; CDR3: CASSSRTSWGTDTQYF
size: NA; D: NA; V: TRBV9; J: TRBJ2-3; DNA: TGTGCCAGCAGCGTCACGATTGCTTTCACAGATACGCAGTATTTT; CDR3: CASSVTIAFTDTQYF
size: NA; D: NA; V: TRBV6-6; J: TRBJ2-7; DNA: TGTGCCAGCAGGTACGACAGTGCCTACGAGCAGTACTTC; CDR3: CASRYDSAYEQYF
size: NA; D: TRBD1; V: TRBV10-3; J: TRBJ1-1; DNA: TGTGCCATCAGTGAGGCGACAGGGACGCGCGAAGCTTTCTTT; CDR3: CAISEATGTREAFF
size: few; D: NA; V: TRBV2; J: TRBJ1-5; DNA: TGTGCCAGCAGCTCAGGGGCCGGGAGCAATCAGCCCCAGCATTTT; CDR3: CASSSGAGSNQPQHF
size: NA; D: TRBD2; V: TRBV5-4; J: TRBJ2-7; DNA: TGTGCCAGCAGCCCGGGGGGCGGGGGGCCCCTCTACGAGCAGTACTTC; CDR3: CASSPGGGGPLYEQYF
size: NA; D: NA; V: TRBV6-1; J: TRBJ2-1; DNA: TGTGCCAGCAGTGCGGAGGGGTGGGCTTACAATGAGCAGTTCTTC; CDR3: CASSAEGWAYNEQFF
size: NA; D: NA; V: TRBV4-1; J: TRBJ2-1; DNA: TGCGCCAGCAGCCAAGGTGGACCAGGGAAATACAATGAGCAGTTCTTC; CDR3: CASSQGGPGKYNEQFF
size: NA; D: NA; V: TRBV27; J: TRBJ2-2; DNA: TGTGCCAGCAGTTTAGTAGGGTCGCAGCTGTTTTTT; CDR3: CASSLVGSQLFF
size: NA; D: NA; V: TRBV11-3; J: TRBJ2-7; DNA: TGTGCCAGCAGCCGCCCCTACGAGCAGTACTTC; CDR3: CASSRPYEQYF
size: NA; D: NA; V: TRBV9; J: TRBJ1-1; DNA: TGTGCCAGCAGCGCGGGGATCGGCCTCTTAAACACTGAAGCTTTCTTT; CDR3: CASSAGIGLLNTEAFF
size: NA; D: TRBD1; V: TRBV7-2; J: TRBJ2-2; DNA: TGTGCCAGCAGCTTGACGGGACAGGCCGGCACCGGGGAGCTGTTTTTT; CDR3: CASSLTGQAGTGELFF
size: NA; D: NA; V: TRBV9; J: TRBJ2-2; DNA: TGTGCCAGCAGCGCGCTGGACCGGCCCAACACCGGGGAGCTGTTTTTT; CDR3: CASSALDRPNTGELFF
size: NA; D: TRBD2; V: TRBV6-5; J: TRBJ2-7; DNA: TGTGCCAGCAGTTACTCGGGCGGGAGCACCTACGAGCAGTACTTC; CDR3: CASSYSGGSTYEQYF